Each of the 4 T cell receptor beta chains below was sequenced from the same sample in a study of T cell changes during pregnancy in multiple sclerosis. TCRdb's table, derived via immunoSEQ multiplex PCR, lists solely in-frame clones and lacks some. The sample includes some 64,000 clones, around 90% of them seen just once. Specimen: peripheral blood, collected after pregnancy. Every receptor here comes from a female donor with multiple sclerosis, enrolled in a pregnancy study.

V and J are TRBV4-1 and TRBJ2-7, with a tentative D call TRBD2 (6 bases). CDR1 MGHRA and CDR2 YSYEKL come from the germline V gene. The length of the CDR3 is 15 residues. Trimming shortened V by 3 bases and J by 0 bases, and 12 bases separated the two germline ends. CDR3 region: CASSQDYRASYEQYF. CDR3 nucleotides: TGCGCCAGCAGCCAGGACTACAGAGCCTCCTACGAGCAGTACTTC.

V gene TRBV7-2 combines with J gene TRBJ2-1, with D perhaps matching TRBD2 (5 bases). CDR1 and CDR2 (germline): SGHTA, FQGNSA. The CDR3 extends over 14 amino acids. Between the trimmed V and J ends, which lost 7 bases and 8 bases, there was a span of 18 bases. The CDR3 region has the DNA TGTGCCAGCACCGGCGGGCCCCGAAGGGATGAGCAGTTCTTC. It is translated as CASTGGPRRDEQFF.

The rearrangement joins TRBV28 to TRBJ2-7; 15 bases are shared with TRBD2. The germline V gene encodes CDR1 MDHEN and CDR2 SYDVKM. The CDR3 has 15 residues. The trim removed 5 bases at V and 6 bases at J, leaving 5 bases unmatched. CDR3 protein: CASSQGLAGGGEQYF. CDR3 coding DNA: TGTGCCAGCAGTCAGGGACTAGCGGGAGGAGGCGAGCAGTACTTC. The complete variable domain, with remaining parts taken from reference TRBV28 and TRBJ2-7, reads DVKVTQSSRYLVKRTGEKVFLECVQDMDHENMFWYRQDPGLGLRLIYFSYDVKMKEKGDIPEGYSVSREKKERFSLILESASTNQTSMYLCASSQGLAGGGEQYFGPGTRLTVT.

The chain carries TRBV14 and TRBJ2-7; D is possibly TRBD1 (5 bases). Germline values: CDR1 SGHDN, CDR2 FVKESK. This CDR3 region has 13 residues. The V and J ends lost 7 bases and 2 bases respectively, with 12 bases between them. The CDR3 nucleotides read TGTGCCAGCAACCCTACAGGCCCCTACGAGCAGTACTTC. This gives the protein CASNPTGPYEQYF. Supplemented by reference TRBV14 and TRBJ2-7, the full variable domain reads EAGVTQFPSHSVIEKGQTVTLRCDPISGHDNLYWYRRVMGKEIKFLLHFVKESKQDESGMPNNRFLAERTGGTYSTLKVQPAELEDSGVYFCASNPTGPYEQYFGPGTRLTVT.